These 18 T cell receptor beta chains came from one sample sequenced in a study of blood T cells in healthy people across ages. Alongside a J-beta primer mix, a sample-barcoded 5' primer served in a second PCR lasting about 7 to 11 cycles. TCRdb reprocessed the 5' RACE reads with MiXCR, giving one entry per CDR3 protein. Of about 1.7 million distinct CDR3 sequences in the sample, 28% were seen once. Sequencing used blood. These receptor sequences come from a woman in her 30s in good health.

The CDR3 DNA reads TGTGCCAGCAGCTTGGCTTTCATGAACACTGAAGCTTTCTTT. Translation: CASSLAFMNTEAFF. The genes are TRBV5-5 and TRBJ1-1; D remains ambiguous. Germline V lookup: CDR1 SGHKS, CDR2 YYEKEE (reference sequence). The V gene lost 0 bases and the J gene lost 0 bases, with 6 bases spanning the gap. This CDR3 spans 14 amino acids.

Worth noting for this clonotype: At one boundary the junction diverges from the germline segment, which might be a read error. The chain employs TRBV13 and TRBJ2-7; D may be TRBD2 (6 bases). The CDR3 runs to 14 residues. From germline, CDR1 is PRHDT and CDR2 FYEKMQ (reference sequence). CDR3: CSSSPGTGWYEQYF. DNA of the CDR3: TGTTCCAGCAGCCCCGGGACTGGATGGTACGAGCAGTACTTC.

This clonotype was counted between two and nine times. The chain links TRBV7-8 to TRBJ2-7, with D perhaps assigned TRBD1 or TRBD2 (5 bases each). CDR3 size: 16 residues. V lost 5 bases and J 4 bases, leaving 21 bases between the germline ends. Germline values: CDR1 SGHVS, CDR2 FQNEAQ. The CDR3: CASSISRDPTAYEQYF. The CDR3, as DNA: TGTGCCAGCAGCATTTCCCGGGACCCCACCGCGTACGAGCAGTACTTC. The whole variable domain, filled in from reference TRBV7-8 and TRBJ2-7, reads GAGVSQSPRYKVAKRGQDVALRCDPISGHVSLFWYQQALGQGPEFLTYFQNEAQLDKSGLPSDRFFAERPEGSVSTLKIQRTQQEDSAVYLCASSISRDPTAYEQYFGPGTRLTVT.

The DNA for the CDR3 is TGTGCCAGCAGTTCAAGGGGGAGCATTCAGTACTTC. It specifies CASSSRGSIQYF. The V and J genes are TRBV6-2 or TRBV6-3 and TRBJ2-4; a weak D match, TRBD1 (6 bases). The V and J ends lost 4 bases and 9 bases respectively, with 10 bases between them. Germline V gene data show CDR1 as MNHEY and CDR2 as SVGEGT. The CDR3 totals 12 residues.

J is TRBJ2-7 and V is TRBV12-3 or TRBV12-4; TRBD2 aligns across 9 bases. The CDR3 is 16 residues long. V lost 1 base and J lost 0; bases outside the gene matches: 4. Written as DNA, the CDR3 is TGTGCCAGCAGTTTAGTTGCGCGGGGGGGCTCCTACGAGCAGTACTTC. Translating gives CASSLVARGGSYEQYF.

In regard to this clonotype: Without the conserved terminal phenylalanine or tryptophan, this CDR3 likely stems from a read error. The chain recombines TRBV5-1 with TRBJ2-5; D is unclear. Germline CDR1 is SGHRS and CDR2 is YFSETQ. The CDR3 is 14 amino acids. V lost 4 bases to trimming and J lost 4 bases, with 14 bases between them. CDR3 nucleotide sequence: TGCGCCAGCAGCCCAAGCTTGGTCGGAGAGACCCAGTACATC. This codes for CASSPSLVGETQYI.

The V gene is TRBV6-6, the J gene TRBJ2-3; no firm D call. V dropped 6 bases and J dropped 0 bases, with 10 bases sitting between them. Germline V gives CDR1 MNHNY, CDR2 SVGAGI (reference sequence). The CDR3 is 14 amino acids. CDR3 sequence reads: CASRTPTSTDTQYF. The DNA for the CDR3 is TGTGCCAGCAGAACCCCGACTAGCACAGATACGCAGTATTTT.

The chain is built from TRBV20-1 and TRBJ2-5; 9 nucleotides line up with TRBD1. CDR3 length: 12 amino acids. The germline V gene has CDR1 DFQATT and CDR2 SNEGSKA (reference sequence). The junction had 3 bases not matched to a gene; V was cut back by 4 bases and J by 6 bases. CDR3: CSAIQGAKTQYF. The DNA of the CDR3 is TGCAGTGCTATACAGGGGGCAAAGACCCAGTACTTC.

This clonotype appeared a few times. CDR3 in DNA: TGTGCCATCAGTGAAGGGACAGCTAACACTGAAGCTTTCTTT. Its translation is CAISEGTANTEAFF. The chain joins TRBV10-3 to TRBJ1-1, with TRBD1 matching 7 bases. Germline CDR1 and CDR2: ENHRY and SYGVKD. CDR3 length: 14 residues. The J segment lost 2 bases and the V segment lost 3 bases, leaving 3 bases of the junction unmatched.

J is TRBJ1-4 and V is TRBV5-1; D not certain. The length of the CDR3 is 12 residues. Trimming shortened V by 0 bases and J by 8 bases, and 5 bases separated the two germline ends. Germline CDR1 is SGHRS and CDR2 is YFSETQ. This CDR3 is CASSLDAEKLFF. In DNA form, the CDR3 reads TGCGCCAGCAGCTTGGATGCCGAAAAACTGTTTTTT. The full variable domain, in which reference TRBV5-1 and TRBJ1-4 provide the parts outside the CDR3, is KAGVTQTPRYLIKTRGQQVTLSCSPISGHRSVSWYQQTPGQGLQFLFEYFSETQRNKGNFPGRFSGRQFSNSRSEMNVSTLELGDSALYLCASSLDAEKLFFGSGTQLSVL.

This clonotype appeared a few times. V and J are TRBV6-1 and TRBJ2-2; D is ambiguous. The CDR3 sequence is 14 residues long. Trimming removed 7 bases at V and 4 bases at J, with 13 bases between. Germline loops: CDR1 MNHNS, CDR2 SASEGT. This CDR3 reads CASIMKPRTGELFF. Here the CDR3 DNA reads TGTGCCAGCATCATGAAGCCTCGCACCGGGGAGCTGTTTTTT.

This clonotype appeared many times. The V call is TRBV20-1, the J call TRBJ2-7; 7 bases are shared with TRBD1. The germline V gene has CDR1 DFQATT and CDR2 SNEGSKA (reference sequence). The length of the CDR3 is 13 residues. After removal of 5 bases from V and 4 bases from J, the junction contained 8 bases not matched to a gene. The CDR3 coding sequence is TGCAGTGCTTCAGCCGGGACAGATTACGAGCAGTACTTC. Its protein product is CSASAGTDYEQYF.

This clonotype showed up just a few times. The chain combines TRBV28 with TRBJ2-7, with D possibly matching TRBD2 (5 bases). Germline lookup yields CDR1 MDHEN and CDR2 SYDVKM. The germline V and J ends were trimmed by 3 bases and 7 bases, with 16 bases remaining between them. This CDR3 has 14 amino acids. The CDR3 reads CASSFGPEGAEQYF. DNA for the CDR3: TGTGCCAGCAGTTTTGGCCCCGAGGGAGCGGAGCAGTACTTC.

This clonotype was counted many times. The V and J genes are TRBV2 and TRBJ1-5, with TRBD1 as a possible D gene (5 bases). Germline values: CDR1 SNHLY, CDR2 FYNNEI. CDR3 length: 13 residues. V was clipped by 6 bases and J by 3 bases, with 9 bases between them. The CDR3 nucleotides read TGTGCCAGCAGCCGACAGAACAATCAGCCCCAGCATTTT. Encoded protein: CASSRQNNQPQHF.

Concerning this clonotype: This may come from a read error, since a much larger clone is one base off. This sequence joins TRBV20-1 and TRBJ2-7, with D possibly being TRBD1 (7 bases). Germline V gives CDR1 DFQATT, CDR2 SNEGSKA (reference sequence). CDR3 length: 13 residues. Trimming took off 7 bases at V and 3 bases at J, with 16 bases between the two ends. The CDR3 bases are TGCAGTGTTCAGGGGGGCCGCTGCTACGAGCAGTACTTC. Translating it yields CSVQGGRCYEQYF.

In this sample, this clonotype turned up once. This sequence joins TRBV7-2 and TRBJ1-6; the D gene is possibly TRBD1 (5 bases). V was clipped by 1 base and J by 12 bases, with 16 bases between them. The germline CDR1 and CDR2 sequences are SGHTA and FQGNSA. The CDR3 sequence is 15 residues long. CDR3: CASSLERQSAVPLHF. CDR3 coding DNA: TGTGCCAGCAGCTTAGAAAGACAGTCCGCGGTACCCCTCCACTTT.

This clonotype turned up a few times. This sequence joins TRBV25-1 and TRBJ1-4; no clear D. V gave up 5 bases and J gave up 13 bases, with 8 bases separating them. Germline V CDR1 and CDR2: MGHDK, SYGVNS. This CDR3 has 10 residues. CDR3 nucleotides: TGTGCCAGCAGTCGAAAGGGACTGTTTTTT. Translation gives CASSRKGLFF.

A note on this clonotype: The CDR3 ends on some other residue instead of the conserved phenylalanine or tryptophan, so this is likely a read error. CDR3 sequence reads: CASSFGSGETDAQYL. The CDR3 nucleotides are TGTGCCAGCAGTTTCGGTAGCGGGGAGACAGATGCGCAGTATTTA. This sequence joins TRBV12-3 or TRBV12-4 and TRBJ2-3; the match to TRBD2 covers 8 bases. The CDR3 covers 15 residues.